This T cell receptor beta chain was observed in a study of OX40 agonist ivuxolimab in advanced cancers. About the study as a whole: Ivuxolimab was an agonistic, fully human IgG2 monoclonal antibody directed against OX40 (CD134), a costimulatory receptor. In the dose-escalation cohort, 65% to 90% of patients were male, and the mean age was roughly 60 years, with a range of roughly 23 to 85. The paper describes the monotherapy dose-escalation part (N ≈ 52 patients) of the phase I trial of ivuxolimab. Patients were allowed to have had prior anti-PD-1, anti-PD-L1 or anti-CTLA-4 therapy, and around 41% of the dose-escalation patients had previously received checkpoint inhibitors. Of the approximately 50 dose-escalation patients, hepatocellular carcinoma was present in about 20, melanoma in roughly 15, renal cell carcinoma in 9 and head and neck cancer in 9. Intravenous ivuxolimab was administered to patients every 2 weeks at six dose levels: 0.01, 0.1, 0.3, 1.5, 3 and 10 mg/kg. Partial responses were achieved by three dose-escalation patients, of whom one had hepatocellular carcinoma and two had cutaneous melanoma. The purpose of peripheral TCRbeta sequencing was to test whether ivuxolimab changed TCR sequence diversity and led to clonal T-cell expansion. Results the study describes overall, beyond this receptor: After ivuxolimab, CD8+ T cells had more expanded clones than CD4+ T cells on average. Low levels of normalized T-cell clonal expansion were also seen in some patients who did not respond. Which antigens the clonally expanded peripheral T cells were specific for was not determined. In the 0.1-3.0 mg/kg groups, partial responders were among the patients with the lowest normalized peripheral clonal expansion, particularly in CD8+ T cells. At doses of 0.1 to 3.0 mg/kg, clonal expansion of both CD4+ and CD8+ T cells in blood was seen between baseline and week 6.

V and J are truncated by 0 bases and 3 bases respectively, leaving an intervening sequence of 6 bases. The CDR3 holds 12 amino acids from the cysteine to the phenylalanine. The DNA shown is the 36-base CDR3, in frame from base 1. As encoded in the germline V gene (reference sequence), CDR1 is GTSNPN while CDR2 is SVGIG. Genomic DNA was isolated from the sorted cells so that the TCRbeta CDR3 region could be sequenced. The immunoSEQ Assay was used for sequencing of TCRbeta CDR3 regions. TCRdb limited this immuneACCESS table to in-frame rearrangements with V and J called. A share of clones is missing; checked studies link under half to unresolved V genes, and the rest is unexplained. For this sample there are tens of thousands of clones; 92% appear just once. Roughly 6.2% of the sample is in the top ten clones. A single count supports this clone. Its specific antigen is unknown. One base away there is no much larger clone; base qualities are not given.

The trial excluded patients who had a history of autoimmune disease or who were on systemic immunosuppression. Peripheral blood for TCR sequencing was collected from all dose cohorts at baseline, on cycle 4 day 1, and on cycle 7 day 1. Samples were obtained from an open-label, multicenter, first-in-human phase I dose-escalation trial of ivuxolimab. Adults with locally advanced or metastatic head and neck squamous cell, hepatocellular, melanoma or renal cell carcinoma were enrolled in the trial. CD4+ and CD8+ T cells were sorted separately from peripheral blood before TCR sequencing. This material consisted of CD4+ or CD8+ T cells sorted from blood, taken in a trial of the OX40 agonist ivuxolimab. The TCR originated in an adult with an advanced solid tumor such as melanoma, head and neck, liver or kidney cancer. The V and J segments used are TRBV30 and TRBJ2-7; the D gene lacks a confident call. The DNA reads as follows: TGTGCCTGGAGTGTGGGTAACTACGAGCAGTACTTC. Translated, it reads CAWSVGNYEQYF.